These T cell receptor beta chains were read from a single sample in a study of T cells after yellow fever vaccination. TCRdb passed the 5' RACE reads through MiXCR, listing each CDR3 protein once. The sample records about 340,000 distinct CDR3 sequences, 3% to 4.5% being singletons. This specimen consisted of PBMCs, obtained 5 days after the yellow fever booster vaccination. The receptors shown here come from a young man who received the YFV17D yellow fever vaccine. Both conserved end residues are part of each CDR3. The D gene is left open where the match is weak. Expanded clones are given a class, and other clones once, few, many or no size at all.

TRBJ1-1 | TRBV12-3/TRBV12-4 | - | few | TGTGCCAGCAGCCCGAGGGCCATTGAGAACACTGAAGCTTTCTTT | CASSPRAIENTEAFF
TRBJ1-2 | TRBV7-9 | - | - | TGTGCCAGCAGCTCGACGTCTCGCGCAGTCCCCCACACCTTC | CASSSTSRAVPHTF
TRBJ1-3 | TRBV7-9 | - | - | TGTGCCAGCAGCCGTTTCCGGGACACATCAACCGGAAACACCATATATTTT | CASSRFRDTSTGNTIYF
TRBJ1-2 | TRBV9 | - | - | TGTGCCAGCAGCGTAGACCTGAGCGGAGGCTACACCTTC | CASSVDLSGGYTF
TRBJ2-1 | TRBV12-3/TRBV12-4 | - | few | TGTGCCAGCAGTGAGGGGTGGGATGAGCAGTTCTTC | CASSEGWDEQFF
TRBJ2-7 | TRBV11-2 | TRBD1 | - | TGTGCCAGCTCACGGACAGGGCCGTCCTACGAGCAGTACTTC | CASSRTGPSYEQYF
TRBJ1-1 | TRBV10-3 | - | many | TGTGCCATCAGCGGGGACCCAGGTCTTGAAGCTTTCTTT | CAISGDPGLEAFF
TRBJ2-3 | TRBV27 | - | - | TGTGCCAGCAGTTTATCCGTTAGCACAGATACGCAGTATTTT | CASSLSVSTDTQYF
TRBJ1-2 | TRBV4-1 | - | many | TGCGCCAGCAGCCAAGATCGGACGGAAAACTATGGCTACACCTTC | CASSQDRTENYGYTF
TRBJ1-1 | TRBV20-1 | - | many | TGCAGTGCTAGAGAGGGTGAAGCTTTCTTT | CSAREGEAFF
TRBJ1-5 | TRBV6-5 | TRBD1 | - | TGTGCCAGCAGCTGGACAGGGGGCAACAATCAGCCCCAGCATTTT | CASSWTGGNNQPQHF
TRBJ1-5 | TRBV12-3/TRBV12-4 | TRBD1 | few | TGTGCCAGCAGTTACACAGGGGGCGGGGGTCAGCCCCAGCATTTT | CASSYTGGGGQPQHF
TRBJ2-1 | TRBV5-1 | TRBD2 | many | TGCGCCAGCAGCTTGCCCCGTCGGCTAGCGGGGGGGGTATCCTACAATGAGCAGTTCTTC | CASSLPRRLAGGVSYNEQFF
TRBJ2-2 | TRBV6-5 | TRBD2 | - | TGTGCCAGCAGACAAACCTCTAGCGGGGGGGTACGGGAGCTGTTTTTT | CASRQTSSGGVRELFF
TRBJ2-5 | TRBV5-1 | TRBD2 | many | TGCGCCAGCGGAGCTAGCGGGGGGTCCCAAGAGACCCAGTACTTC | CASGASGGSQETQYF
TRBJ2-6 | TRBV20-1 | - | few | TGCAGTGCCAAGGCCGTCCTCGACTCTGGGGCCAACGTCCTGACTTTC | CSAKAVLDSGANVLTF
TRBJ1-4 | TRBV5-1 | - | few | TGCGCCAGCAGCAGAACAACTAATGAAAAACTGTTTTTT | CASSRTTNEKLFF
TRBJ2-5 | TRBV6-5 | TRBD2 | - | TGTGCCAGCAGTTACTCCGGACCGGGAGGCGGAGAGACCCAGTACTTC | CASSYSGPGGGETQYF
TRBJ2-3 | TRBV5-1 | - | many | TGCGCCAGCAGCTTCTGGGGGCGGGATACGCAGTATTTT | CASSFWGRDTQYF
TRBJ2-1 | TRBV6-5 | - | - | TGTGCCAGCCAGACCGGCCCCTTTTACAATGAGCAGTTCTTC | CASQTGPFYNEQFF
TRBJ1-5 | TRBV2 | TRBD1 | - | TGTGCCAGCAGTGACGGGACAGGGACCAGCAATCAGCCCCAGCATTTT | CASSDGTGTSNQPQHF
TRBJ2-7 | TRBV27 | TRBD2 | few | TGTGCCAGCGGCTACGGACTAGCGGCCTCCTACGAGCAGTACTTC | CASGYGLAASYEQYF
TRBJ2-2 | TRBV6-6 | TRBD2 | - | TGTGCCAGCAGTTACAGGCGGGGGGGTGCGAACACCGGGGAGCTGTTTTTT | CASSYRRGGANTGELFF
TRBJ2-1 | TRBV7-2 | TRBD2 | - | TGTGCCAGCAAGCGGGGGGCCTCCCCGGGGGGTGAGCAGTTCTTC | CASKRGASPGGEQFF
TRBJ2-3 | TRBV5-1 | - | - | TGCGCCAGCAGCTTGGAGGGGCTCCGTTACACAGATACGCAGTATTTT | CASSLEGLRYTDTQYF
TRBJ1-6 | TRBV4-1 | - | few | TGCGCCAGCAGCCCCCGAACCCGGGCCCTCAATTCACCCCTCCACTTT | CASSPRTRALNSPLHF
TRBJ1-3 | TRBV4-1 | - | few | TGCGCCAGCAGCCACCTTCTAAGCTCTGGAAACACCATATATTTT | CASSHLLSSGNTIYF
TRBJ1-5 | TRBV18 | - | few | TGTGCCAGCTCACCATTAAGCGGTAGAGTTCAGCCCCAGCATTTT | CASSPLSGRVQPQHF
TRBJ2-3 | TRBV7-2 | TRBD2 | many | TGTGCCAGCAGCCCAAACCGCCCAGGACTAGCCCCTGGAGATACGCAGTATTTT | CASSPNRPGLAPGDTQYF
TRBJ2-5 | TRBV12-3/TRBV12-4 | TRBD2 | few | TGTGCCAGCACCCGGGACTACCGGTACCAAGAGACCCAGTACTTC | CASTRDYRYQETQYF
TRBJ1-5 | TRBV12-3/TRBV12-4 | - | many | TGTGCCAGCAGTTTTACAGCTAGCAATCAGCCCCAGCATTTT | CASSFTASNQPQHF
TRBJ2-2 | TRBV9 | TRBD1 | - | TGTGCCAGCAGCGTAGTATCGACAGGGGTACGAGCCGGGGAGCTGTTTTTT | CASSVVSTGVRAGELFF
TRBJ2-3 | TRBV20-1 | - | many | TGCAGTGCTAGCGGCGGGGCAAGCACAGATACGCAGTATTTT | CSASGGASTDTQYF
TRBJ2-2 | TRBV7-3 | - | few | TGTGCCAGCAGCCACAAGGAGAGGGGAAACACCGGGGAGCTGTTTTTT | CASSHKERGNTGELFF
TRBJ1-1 | TRBV7-3 | - | - | TGTGCCAGCAGCTTAACTACAGGATTGGAAGCTTTCTTT | CASSLTTGLEAFF
TRBJ1-1 | TRBV5-4 | - | few | TGTGCCAGCAGCTTGGAGAGGGCGGGGAGGACGGACACTGAAGCTTTCTTT | CASSLERAGRTDTEAFF
TRBJ2-2 | TRBV7-2 | - | few | TGTGCCAGCAGCCAGGCCCCCTTGGGCTATTCCACCGGGGAGCTGTTTTTT | CASSQAPLGYSTGELFF
TRBJ1-1 | TRBV7-8 | - | - | TGTGCCAGCAGCTTAGCGCCGGGACGTATGAACACTGAAGCTTTCTTT | CASSLAPGRMNTEAFF
TRBJ2-3 | TRBV28 | - | - | TGTGCCAGCAGTTTATTGACCAGGCCAGATACGCAGTATTTT | CASSLLTRPDTQYF
TRBJ1-5 | TRBV7-8 | - | many | TGTGCCAGCAGCTCCTCCAGCTTGCAGCCCCAGCATTTT | CASSSSSLQPQHF
TRBJ2-7 | TRBV9 | TRBD2 | few | TGTGCCAGCAGTGAGGGGGGACTAGCGGGGGACGAGCAGTACTTC | CASSEGGLAGDEQYF
TRBJ2-1 | TRBV4-3 | TRBD2 | - | TGCGCCAGCAGCCAAGATATTACGGGGGGTACCCCTGGGAATGAGCAGTTCTTC | CASSQDITGGTPGNEQFF
TRBJ1-2 | TRBV4-2 | TRBD1 | many | TGTGCCAGCAGCCAAGACCGGGACAGGGACTATGGCTACACCTTC | CASSQDRDRDYGYTF
TRBJ2-4 | TRBV5-5 | - | many | TGTGCCAGCAGCTTCACCTTGCAGGGCCAAAACATTCAGTACTTC | CASSFTLQGQNIQYF
TRBJ2-5 | TRBV18 | TRBD2 | - | TGTGCCAGCCGAAGCGGGGGTGAGGAGACCCAGTACTTC | CASRSGGEETQYF
TRBJ1-5 | TRBV5-8 | - | many | TGTGCCAGCAGCTTTGAGGGATTTAGCAATCAGCCCCAGCATTTT | CASSFEGFSNQPQHF
TRBJ2-1 | TRBV12-3/TRBV12-4 | - | - | TGTGCCAGCACCCTTACAGGACAGTACAATGAGCAGTTCTTC | CASTLTGQYNEQFF
TRBJ1-5 | TRBV7-9 | - | - | TGTGCCAGCAGCCCCTGGGGGGGCAATCAGCCCCAGCATTTT | CASSPWGGNQPQHF
TRBJ2-5 | TRBV7-9 | - | - | TGTGCCAGCAGCCCCTATGGCGAATTGCAAGAGACCCAGTACTTC | CASSPYGELQETQYF
TRBJ2-1 | TRBV20-1 | - | few | TGCAGTGCTAGTAGTGACAATGAGCAGTTCTTC | CSASSDNEQFF
TRBJ1-2 | TRBV29-1 | - | - | TGCAGCGGGGGCCGGGAGAACTATGGCTACACCTTC | CSGGRENYGYTF
TRBJ1-2 | TRBV29-1 | - | - | TGCAGCGGACGGATGGGGGACGGCTACACCTTC | CSGRMGDGYTF